The sequence of this TCR beta chain was determined in a study of siplizumab effects on memory and regulatory T cells. Study conclusions and caveats: On average, less than 75% of mappable alloreactive CD4+ clones were Treg-derived under siplizumab, against less than 35% in controls. Memory T cells appeared less diverse than naive cells, which seemed to contribute substantially to alloresponse. Unstimulated subsets were the mapping target of only a minor fraction of alloreactive clones.

Looked up from germline, CDR1 is SGHNT and CDR2 is YYREEE (reference sequence). The CDR3 length is 15 residues. V lost 0 bases, J lost 0 bases, and 7 bases lay in between. Note on this clone: The antigen remains unidentified.

Assays were performed on about 10^5 TCR templates per sample. Only in-frame clones appear in the TCRdb table, and some are missing; sequencing was by immunoSEQ multiplex PCR. The sample includes roughly 120,000 clones, approximately 94% of them seen just once. The clonotype originates from a human donor in good health. This chain links TRBV5-4 with TRBJ1-3; D is unclear. The sample taken for sequencing was non-Treg CD4+ T cells sorted from blood. The CDR3 sequence is CASSLEVNSGNTIYF. As DNA, the CDR3 is TGTGCCAGCAGCTTGGAGGTGAACTCTGGAAACACCATATATTTT. The full variable domain, its missing parts supplied by reference TRBV5-4 and TRBJ1-3, is ETGVTQSPTHLIKTRGQQVTLRCSSQSGHNTVSWYQQALGQGPQFIFQYYREEENGRGNFPPRFSGLQFPNYSSELNVNALELDDSALYLCASSLEVNSGNTIYFGEGSWLTVV.